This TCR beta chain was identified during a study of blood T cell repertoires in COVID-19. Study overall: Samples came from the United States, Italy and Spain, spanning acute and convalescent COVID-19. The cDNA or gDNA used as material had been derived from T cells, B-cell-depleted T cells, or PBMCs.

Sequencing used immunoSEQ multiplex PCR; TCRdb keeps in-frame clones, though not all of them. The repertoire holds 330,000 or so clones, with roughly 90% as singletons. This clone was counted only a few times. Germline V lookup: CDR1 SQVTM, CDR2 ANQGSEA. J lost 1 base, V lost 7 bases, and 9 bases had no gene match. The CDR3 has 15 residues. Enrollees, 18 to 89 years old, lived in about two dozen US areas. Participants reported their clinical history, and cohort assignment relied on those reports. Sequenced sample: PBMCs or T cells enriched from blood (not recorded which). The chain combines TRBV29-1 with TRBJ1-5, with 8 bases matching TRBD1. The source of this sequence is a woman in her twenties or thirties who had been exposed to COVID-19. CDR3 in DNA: TGCAGCGCTACAATCGGGACAGGCAGCAATCAGCCCCAGCATTTT. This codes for CSATIGTGSNQPQHF.